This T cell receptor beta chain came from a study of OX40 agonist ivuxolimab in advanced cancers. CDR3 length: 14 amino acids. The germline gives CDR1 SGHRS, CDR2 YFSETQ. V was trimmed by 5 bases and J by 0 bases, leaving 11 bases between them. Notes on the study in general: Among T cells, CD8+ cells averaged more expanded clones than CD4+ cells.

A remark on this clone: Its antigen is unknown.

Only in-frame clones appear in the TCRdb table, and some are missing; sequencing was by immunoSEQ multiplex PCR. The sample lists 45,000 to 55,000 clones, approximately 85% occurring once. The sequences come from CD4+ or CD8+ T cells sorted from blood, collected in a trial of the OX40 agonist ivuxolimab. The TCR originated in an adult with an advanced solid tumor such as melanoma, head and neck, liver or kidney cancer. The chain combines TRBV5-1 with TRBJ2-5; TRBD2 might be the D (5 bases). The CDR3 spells CASRNGLNQETQYF. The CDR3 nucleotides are TGCGCCAGCAGAAATGGACTGAACCAAGAGACCCAGTACTTC. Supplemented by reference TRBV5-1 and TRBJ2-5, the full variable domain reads KAGVTQTPRYLIKTRGQQVTLSCSPISGHRSVSWYQQTPGQGLQFLFEYFSETQRNKGNFPGRFSGRQFSNSRSEMNVSTLELGDSALYLCASRNGLNQETQYFGPGTRLLVL.